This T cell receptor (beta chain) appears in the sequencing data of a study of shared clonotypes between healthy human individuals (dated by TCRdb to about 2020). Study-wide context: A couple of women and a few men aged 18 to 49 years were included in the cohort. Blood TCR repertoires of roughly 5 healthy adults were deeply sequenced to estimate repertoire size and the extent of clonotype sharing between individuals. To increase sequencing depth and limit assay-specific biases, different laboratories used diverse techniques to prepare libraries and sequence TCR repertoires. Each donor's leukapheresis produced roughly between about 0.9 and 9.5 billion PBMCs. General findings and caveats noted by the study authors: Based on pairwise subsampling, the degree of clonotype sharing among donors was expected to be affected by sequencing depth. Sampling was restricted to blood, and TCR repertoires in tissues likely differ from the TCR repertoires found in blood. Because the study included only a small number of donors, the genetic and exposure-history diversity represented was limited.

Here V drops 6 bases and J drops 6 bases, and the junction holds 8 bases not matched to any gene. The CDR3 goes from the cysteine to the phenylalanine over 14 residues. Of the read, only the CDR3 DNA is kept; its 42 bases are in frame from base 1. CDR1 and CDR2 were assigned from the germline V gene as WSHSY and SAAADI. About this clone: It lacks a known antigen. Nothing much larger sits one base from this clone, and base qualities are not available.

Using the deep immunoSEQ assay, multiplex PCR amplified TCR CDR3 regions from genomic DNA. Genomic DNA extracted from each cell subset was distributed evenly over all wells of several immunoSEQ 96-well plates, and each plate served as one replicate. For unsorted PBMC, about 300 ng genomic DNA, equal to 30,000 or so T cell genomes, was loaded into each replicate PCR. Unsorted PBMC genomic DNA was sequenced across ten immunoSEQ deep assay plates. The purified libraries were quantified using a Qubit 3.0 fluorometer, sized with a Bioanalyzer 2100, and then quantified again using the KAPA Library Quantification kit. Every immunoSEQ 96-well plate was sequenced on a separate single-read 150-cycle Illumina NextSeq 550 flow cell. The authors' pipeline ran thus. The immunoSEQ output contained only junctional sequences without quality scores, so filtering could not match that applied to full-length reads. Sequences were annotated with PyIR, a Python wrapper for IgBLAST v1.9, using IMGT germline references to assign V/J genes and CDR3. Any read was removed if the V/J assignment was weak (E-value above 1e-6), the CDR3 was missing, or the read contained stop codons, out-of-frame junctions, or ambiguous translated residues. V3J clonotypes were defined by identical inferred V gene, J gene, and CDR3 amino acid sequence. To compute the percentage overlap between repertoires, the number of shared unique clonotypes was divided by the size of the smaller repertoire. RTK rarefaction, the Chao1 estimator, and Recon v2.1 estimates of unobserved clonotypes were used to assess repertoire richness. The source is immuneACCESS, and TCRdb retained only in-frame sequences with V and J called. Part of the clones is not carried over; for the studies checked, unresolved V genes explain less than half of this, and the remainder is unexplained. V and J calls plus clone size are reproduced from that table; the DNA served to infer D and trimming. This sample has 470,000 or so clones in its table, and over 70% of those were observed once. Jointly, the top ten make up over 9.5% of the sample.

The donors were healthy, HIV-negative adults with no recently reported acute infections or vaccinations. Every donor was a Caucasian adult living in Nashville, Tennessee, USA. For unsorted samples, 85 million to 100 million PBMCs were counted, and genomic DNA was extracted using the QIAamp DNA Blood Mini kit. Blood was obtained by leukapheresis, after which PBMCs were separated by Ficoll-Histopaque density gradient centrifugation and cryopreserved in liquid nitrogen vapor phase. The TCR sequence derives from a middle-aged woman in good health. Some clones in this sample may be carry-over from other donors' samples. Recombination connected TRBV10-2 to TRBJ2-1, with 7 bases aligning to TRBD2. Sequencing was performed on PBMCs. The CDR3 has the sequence CASSPGLIVNEQFF. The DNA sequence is TGCGCCAGCAGCCCGGGACTAATTGTCAATGAGCAGTTCTTC.